Listed here are 13 T cell receptor beta chains from one sample, sequenced in a study of T cell responses to AZD1222 COVID-19 vaccine. TCRdb's table, derived via immunoSEQ multiplex PCR, lists solely in-frame clones and lacks some. This table holds approximately 140,000 clones, about 89% found once. This material consisted of peripheral blood, taken on day 0 of MenACWY control vaccination. The origin of the receptors is an adult in good health.

The chain links TRBV3-1 (or the pseudogene TRBV3-2) to TRBJ1-2; D is ambiguous. CDR1 is LGHDT, CDR2 YNNKEL, per germline (reference sequence). This CDR3 comprises 13 residues. V was cut by 1 base and J by 4 bases, with 7 bases left in between. The CDR3 bases are TGTGCCAGCAGCCAAGGGTCTTCCTATGGCTACACCTTC. Its protein product is CASSQGSSYGYTF.

This rearrangement joins TRBV19 to TRBJ1-6; 7 bases are shared with TRBD1. This CDR3 has 15 amino acids. Trimming removed 9 bases from V and 1 base from J; junction bases left unmatched: 6. The germline gives CDR1 LNHDA, CDR2 SQIVND (reference sequence). The CDR3 DNA reads TGTGCCAGCCAAATACAGGGGTCCTATAATTCACCCCTCCACTTT. Protein sequence: CASQIQGSYNSPLHF.

This clone was seen a single time. This rearrangement joins TRBV27 to TRBJ2-1; maybe TRBD1 (6 bases). The CDR3 extends over 15 amino acids. Trimming pared 3 bases from V and 1 base from J, leaving 10 bases between. CDR1 is MNHEY, CDR2 SMNVEV, per germline (reference sequence). The CDR3 DNA reads as TGTGCCAGCAGTTTTCGGGACACTTCCTACAATGAGCAGTTCTTC. Protein: CASSFRDTSYNEQFF.

The rearrangement joins TRBV5-1 to TRBJ2-1, with 11 bases identical to TRBD2. The CDR3 loop spans 15 amino acids. The ends lost 0 bases at V and 10 bases at J; junction bases unmatched: 6. Germline values: CDR1 SGHRS, CDR2 YFSETQ. The CDR3 sequence is CASSLALAGGLEQFF. As DNA, the CDR3 is TGCGCCAGCAGCTTGGCCCTAGCGGGAGGACTCGAGCAGTTCTTC.

The chain links TRBV18 to TRBJ1-1; TRBD1 is a possible D gene (6 bases). Germline V CDR1 and CDR2: KGHSH, LQKENI. V lost 2 bases and J 4 bases, leaving 11 bases between the germline ends. CDR3 length: 14 amino acids. The CDR3 spells CASSPAIGGTEAFF. The CDR3 DNA follows: TGTGCCAGCTCACCAGCGATAGGGGGCACTGAAGCTTTCTTT.

This rearrangement joins TRBV6-5 to TRBJ2-2; the D is unclear. Trimming took 0 bases from V and 4 from J, leaving 3 bases between them. The CDR3 has 13 residues. CDR1 and CDR2 (germline): MNHEY, SVGAGI. The CDR3 DNA follows: TGTGCCAGCAGTTACTCGACCACCGGGGAGCTGTTTTTT. Translated: CASSYSTTGELFF.

The rearrangement uses TRBV5-5 and TRBJ2-7, with D possibly matching TRBD2 (6 bases). This CDR3 is built from 14 residues. The ends were cut back, 0 bases at V and 3 bases at J, with 10 bases in the middle. The germline CDR1 and CDR2 sequences are SGHKS and YYEKEE (reference sequence). CDR3 in amino acids: CASSLGAGGYEQYF. DNA for the CDR3: TGTGCCAGCAGCTTGGGGGCCGGGGGCTACGAGCAGTACTTC.

The chain couples TRBV6-4 to TRBJ2-2; a weak D match, TRBD2 (6 bases). V shed 6 bases and J shed 6 bases, with 11 bases lying between them. Germline CDR1 is MRHNA and CDR2 is SNTAGT. This CDR3 is 13 amino acids long. CDR3 DNA: TGTGCCAGCAGGGGGACTTCTTCCGGGGAGCTGTTTTTT. It translates to CASRGTSSGELFF.

V usage is TRBV7-9 and J usage is TRBJ2-7; 9 bases are a match to TRBD2. CDR1 is SEHNR, CDR2 FQNEAQ, per germline (reference sequence). V shed 1 base and J 6 bases; nucleotides not matched to a gene: 10. CDR3 size: 16 residues. CDR3 bases: TGTGCCAGCAGCTTAGAACAGGGCGGGAGGGCCGCCGAGCAGTACTTC. Encoded protein: CASSLEQGGRAAEQYF.

The chain is built from TRBV19 and TRBJ2-1; TRBD2 matches at 16 bases. The CDR3 spans 17 residues. J gave up 4 bases and V 6 bases, and 6 bases lay outside the gene matches. Germline-derived CDR1 and CDR2 are LNHDA and SQIVND (reference sequence). Here the CDR3 reads CASRGLAGGPKYNEQFF. CDR3 DNA: TGTGCCAGTAGGGGACTAGCGGGAGGGCCGAAATACAATGAGCAGTTCTTC.

The table lists this clone with a count of one. The chain joins TRBV6-1 to TRBJ2-1, with D possibly being TRBD2 (7 bases). Germline V gene data show CDR1 as MNHNS and CDR2 as SASEGT. The CDR3 sequence is 17 residues long. Trimming cost V 0 bases and J 8 bases, with 20 bases left between them. The CDR3: CASSEARGGGPVDEQFF. In DNA, the CDR3 is TGTGCCAGCAGTGAAGCGCGAGGGGGAGGGCCTGTCGATGAGCAGTTCTTC.

This clone was seen a single time. V and J are TRBV19 and TRBJ2-1, with TRBD2 as a possible D gene (6 bases). V was trimmed by 5 bases and J by 7 bases, leaving 12 bases between them. The CDR3 contains 13 residues. CDR1 LNHDA and CDR2 SQIVND come from the germline V gene (reference sequence). CDR3 amino acids: CASSEARGNEQFF. The CDR3 DNA is TGTGCCAGTAGTGAGGCCCGGGGGAATGAGCAGTTCTTC.

A few counts support this clone. This chain uses TRBV28 with TRBJ1-5; D possibly corresponds to TRBD1 (5 bases). CDR1 MDHEN and CDR2 SYDVKM come from the germline V gene. Trimming cost V 5 bases and J 7 bases, with 12 bases left between them. The CDR3 length is 13 residues. In DNA form, the CDR3 reads TGTGCCAGCAGTCGGGGGGGGTTGCAGCCCCAGCATTTT. This gives the protein CASSRGGLQPQHF.